The 11 T cell receptor beta chains given below trace back to one sample, sequenced in a study of shared clonotypes between healthy human individuals. Sequencing used immunoSEQ multiplex PCR; TCRdb keeps in-frame clones, though not all of them. Of approximately 1,500,000 clones detected, nearly 99% appear once; the ten largest clones hold about 0.45%. The specimen was naive CD4+ T cells sorted from blood. The subset was: CD45RA+ positively selected. These receptors were collected from a young man in good health.

Notes on this clone: Different DNA sequences within this sample yield the same CDR3. This chain links TRBV14 with TRBJ1-2; D gene ambiguous. This CDR3 comprises 12 residues. Trimming pared 4 bases from V and 0 bases from J, leaving 3 bases between. The germline V gene has CDR1 SGHDN and CDR2 FVKESK. The CDR3 region has the DNA TGTGCCAGCAGCCCGTCTAACTATGGCTACACCTTC. Translating gives CASSPSNYGYTF.

J is TRBJ1-4 and V is TRBV5-1; D is ambiguous. Per the germline V gene, CDR1 is SGHRS and CDR2 is YFSETQ. The CDR3 spans 15 residues. Trimming left V 4 bases short and J 1 base short, with 11 bases between. The CDR3 bases are TGCGCCAGCAGCCCGTCTCGGGGAACTAATGAAAAACTGTTTTTT. It encodes CASSPSRGTNEKLFF.

The chain is built from TRBV5-5 and TRBJ2-7; a possible D gene is TRBD2 (6 bases). The CDR3 is 15 residues long. V shed 5 bases and J shed 0 bases, with 15 bases lying between them. The V gene's germline CDR1 is SGHKS and CDR2 YYEKEE (reference sequence). This CDR3 reads CASSESLGSSYEQYF. Here the CDR3 DNA reads TGTGCCAGCAGTGAGAGCCTCGGGAGCTCCTACGAGCAGTACTTC.

V and J are TRBV19 and TRBJ2-4, with D maybe TRBD2 (7 bases). CDR3 length: 15 residues. Germline V lookup: CDR1 LNHDA, CDR2 SQIVND (reference sequence). V was clipped by 4 bases and J by 8 bases, with 18 bases between them. The CDR3 coding sequence is TGTGCCAGTAGTAACCGGGGAGGGGGTGTTCACATTCAGTACTTC. It yields the protein CASSNRGGGVHIQYF.

This chain joins TRBV6-6 and TRBJ1-2; D ambiguous. The CDR3 length is 13 residues. The germline V and J ends were trimmed by 5 bases and 8 bases, with 15 bases remaining between them. CDR1 and CDR2 from the germline V gene are MNHNY and SVGAGI (reference sequence). CDR3 DNA: TGTGCCAGCAGTCTCAGAGGCTTAGGAGGCTACACCTTC. Translation gives CASSLRGLGGYTF.

This chain joins TRBV18 and TRBJ1-1, with D maybe TRBD1 (5 bases). The V gene's germline CDR1 is KGHSH and CDR2 LQKENI. V lost 8 bases to trimming and J lost 2 bases, with 18 bases between them. The CDR3 length is 15 residues. The CDR3 is CASAPSGGGNTEAFF. The CDR3 DNA sequence: TGTGCCAGCGCCCCTTCGGGGGGTGGTAACACTGAAGCTTTCTTT. Full variable domain (outside the CDR3, taken from reference TRBV18 and TRBJ1-1): NAGVMQNPRHLVRRRGQEARLRCSPMKGHSHVYWYRQLPEEGLKFMVYLQKENIIDESGMPKERFSAEFPKEGPSILRIQQVVRGDSAAYFCASAPSGGGNTEAFFGQGTRLTVV.

This clone showed up just once. The chain combines TRBV6-1 with TRBJ2-7; D remains unclear. V gave up 2 bases and J gave up 5 bases, with 13 bases separating them. Germline assignment: CDR1 MNHNS and CDR2 SASEGT. The CDR3 is 14 residues long. The CDR3 sequence: CASSEPDGRHEQYF. The CDR3, as DNA: TGTGCCAGCAGTGAACCGGACGGGCGCCACGAGCAGTACTTC.

The V call is TRBV5-4, the J call TRBJ1-2; a possible D gene is TRBD1 (6 bases). With 1 base removed from V and 2 bases from J, the gap between germline ends came to 12 bases. CDR1 SGHNT and CDR2 YYREEE come from the germline V gene (reference sequence). This CDR3 comprises 15 residues. This CDR3 reads CASSLSPGENYGYTF. The CDR3 coding sequence is TGTGCCAGCAGCTTGTCACCAGGGGAGAACTATGGCTACACCTTC.

The rearrangement uses TRBV7-8 and TRBJ1-4; a possible D gene is TRBD1 (5 bases). Germline lookup yields CDR1 SGHVS and CDR2 FQNEAQ. V was shortened by 1 base and J by 8 bases, with 23 bases between the two germline ends. There are 18 residues in the CDR3. CDR3 DNA sequence: TGTGCCAGCAGCTTAGGGGGGGGGACCACACCGCGTCGGGAAAAACTGTTTTTT. This gives the protein CASSLGGGTTPRREKLFF.

V is TRBV5-1 and J is TRBJ2-5, with 7 bases fitting TRBD1. The V gene's germline CDR1 is SGHRS and CDR2 YFSETQ. V lost 2 bases, J lost 5 bases, and 6 bases stayed unmatched. This CDR3 comprises 14 residues. In nucleotides, the CDR3 is TGCGCCAGCAGCTTAGCGGCACAGGGGGAGACCCAGTACTTC. Protein sequence: CASSLAAQGETQYF.

As for this clone: This CDR3 is also generated by other DNA sequences in the sample. The V and J genes are TRBV7-6 and TRBJ2-1; the D gene is possibly TRBD2 (5 bases). Germline V lookup: CDR1 SGHVS, CDR2 FNYEAQ. The V and J ends lost 1 base and 1 base respectively, with 8 bases between them. This CDR3 is built from 15 residues. The CDR3 is CASSLVSGSYNEQFF. The CDR3 DNA reads as TGTGCCAGCAGCTTAGTCTCGGGGTCCTACAATGAGCAGTTCTTC.